The 27 T cell receptor beta chains below come from one sample, sequenced in a study of shared clonotypes between healthy human individuals. The assay was immunoSEQ multiplex PCR, and TCRdb's table has in-frame clones only and misses some. The sample lists some 2.4 million clones, approximately 94% occurring once. The specimen sequenced was naive CD4+ T cells from PBMCs. The sample's subset: CD45RA+ positively selected. The receptors stem from a man younger than 35 in good health. Some clones in this sample may be carry-over from other donors' samples.

The rearrangement uses TRBV15 and TRBJ2-2; the D is unclear. The CDR3 extends over 14 amino acids. The germline gives CDR1 LNHNV, CDR2 YYDKDF (reference sequence). The V gene lost 0 bases and the J gene lost 9 bases, with 11 bases spanning the gap. The CDR3 DNA reads as TGTGCCACCAGCAGAGATTTTATCTTCCGGGAGCTGTTTTTT. It encodes CATSRDFIFRELFF.

The V call is TRBV6-5, the J call TRBJ1-2, with a possible D match to TRBD1 (5 bases). Between the trimmed V and J ends, which lost 6 bases and 0 bases, there was a span of 11 bases. In germline, CDR1 is MNHEY, CDR2 SVGAGI. The CDR3 length is 14 residues. The chain's CDR3 is CASSPDRANYGYTF. The CDR3 DNA is TGTGCCAGCAGCCCAGACAGAGCTAACTATGGCTACACCTTC.

The genes are TRBV7-6 and TRBJ2-2, with TRBD2 identical over 7 bases. Per the germline V gene, CDR1 is SGHVS and CDR2 is FNYEAQ. CDR3 length equals 15 residues. V gave up 3 bases and J gave up 7 bases; unmatched junction bases: 8. The CDR3 bases are TGTGCCAGCAGCTTCTACTTGGGGAGGGACGGGGAGCTGTTTTTT. This sequence encodes CASSFYLGRDGELFF.

The chain uses TRBV5-4 and TRBJ2-5, with D perhaps TRBD2 (6 bases). V was shortened by 4 bases and J by 9 bases, with 19 bases between the two germline ends. The CDR3 loop spans 14 amino acids. The germline V gene has CDR1 SGHNT and CDR2 YYREEE (reference sequence). The CDR3: CASSPTPEREAQYF. As DNA, the CDR3 is TGTGCCAGCAGCCCGACCCCAGAAAGGGAGGCCCAGTACTTC.

The V gene is TRBV4-1, the J gene TRBJ2-6; possible D gene TRBD2, 5 bases. The CDR3 is made up of 21 amino acids. Germline lookup yields CDR1 MGHRA and CDR2 YSYEKL. Trimming removed 3 bases from V and 0 bases from J, with 24 bases in between. CDR3 DNA: TGCGCCAGCAGCCAGCCCAACCCAAGAGACGGGAAAACCTCTGGGGCCAACGTCCTGACTTTC. Protein: CASSQPNPRDGKTSGANVLTF.

In DNA form, the CDR3 reads TGTGCCAGCATCCAGGGGGGGAGCAATCAGCCCCAGCATTTT. Its protein product is CASIQGGSNQPQHF. The J gene is TRBJ1-5, the V gene TRBV28, with TRBD1 matching over 7 bases. Trimming at V came to 7 bases and at J to 1 base, leaving 4 bases not matched to a gene. The CDR3 runs 14 residues. Germline CDR1 MDHEN, CDR2 SYDVKM. The variable domain in full, completed from reference TRBV28 and TRBJ1-5, reads DVKVTQSSRYLVKRTGEKVFLECVQDMDHENMFWYRQDPGLGLRLIYFSYDVKMKEKGDIPEGYSVSREKKERFSLILESASTNQTSMYLCASIQGGSNQPQHFGDGTRLSIL.

This chain joins TRBV5-5 and TRBJ1-5; 8 bases are a match to TRBD1. Per the germline V gene, CDR1 is SGHKS and CDR2 is YYEKEE (reference sequence). Trimming cost V 3 bases and J 3 bases; bases outside gene matches: 5. The CDR3 sequence is 15 residues long. The CDR3 nucleotides are TGTGCCAGCAGCTACAGGGGGGGAGACAATCAGCCCCAGCATTTT. Protein: CASSYRGGDNQPQHF. Looking up the rest from reference TRBV5-5 and TRBJ1-5 gives the full variable domain: DAGVTQSPTHLIKTRGQQVTLRCSPISGHKSVSWYQQVLGQGPQFIFQYYEKEERGRGNFPDRFSARQFPNYSSELNVNALLLGDSALYLCASSYRGGDNQPQHFGDGTRLSIL.

The CDR3 here is CASSQSIQVNTGELFF. The CDR3 DNA follows: TGTGCCAGCAGCCAATCGATACAGGTGAACACCGGGGAGCTGTTTTTT. The chain couples TRBV16 to TRBJ2-2; TRBD1 might be the D (5 bases). Germline V lookup: CDR1 KGHSY, CDR2 FQNENV. V was clipped by 0 bases and J by 1 base, with 9 bases between them. The CDR3 spans 16 residues.

The chain combines TRBV11-2 with TRBJ2-7; 7 nucleotides line up with TRBD1. The CDR3 covers 16 residues. The junction had 9 bases not matched to a gene; V was cut back by 0 bases and J by 4 bases. CDR1 is SGHAT and CDR2 is FQNNGV in the germline V gene. CDR3 amino acids: CASSLEGQGVFYEQYF. For the CDR3, the DNA is TGTGCCAGCAGCTTAGAGGGGCAGGGGGTCTTTTACGAGCAGTACTTC.

A word on this clone: Distinct nucleotide sequences in the sample also encode this CDR3. The chain has TRBV19 and TRBJ2-5, with a tentative D call TRBD1 (5 bases). Trimming cost V 6 bases and J 5 bases, with 16 bases left between them. CDR1 and CDR2 (germline): LNHDA, SQIVND (reference sequence). CDR3 length: 14 amino acids. In DNA, the CDR3 is TGTGCCAGTAGCACAGGAACTGGTGGGGAGACCCAGTACTTC. Its translation is CASSTGTGGETQYF.

In nucleotides, the CDR3 is TGTGCCAGCTCCGGGACAGAGAATAGCAATCAGCCCCAGCATTTT. It specifies CASSGTENSNQPQHF. The J gene is TRBJ1-5, the V gene TRBV18; TRBD1 matches 7 bases. The junction had 5 bases not matched to a gene; V was cut back by 6 bases and J by 0 bases. The CDR3 is made up of 15 amino acids. Per germline, CDR1 KGHSH and CDR2 LQKENI.

Concerning this clone itself: Other DNA sequences of this sample code for an identical CDR3. The J gene is TRBJ2-7, the V gene TRBV29-1, with D hard to call. CDR1 and CDR2 from the germline V gene are SQVTM and ANQGSEA. The V end was cut by 4 bases, the J end by 0 bases, with 7 bases between. The CDR3 is 12 amino acids. This CDR3 is CSVGPGSYEQYF. The DNA for the CDR3 is TGCAGCGTTGGCCCGGGCTCCTACGAGCAGTACTTC.

The V gene is TRBV29-1, the J gene TRBJ2-1; D is perhaps TRBD1 (6 bases). V was pared by 1 base and J by 4 bases, with 17 bases between. CDR3 length: 16 amino acids. Germline V gene sequence: CDR1 SQVTM, CDR2 ANQGSEA. The CDR3 DNA reads TGCAGCGTTGAAGCATTCCGACAGGAGTCGTACAATGAGCAGTTCTTC. Its translation: CSVEAFRQESYNEQFF.

DNA for the CDR3: TGTGCCAGCAGCTCCTCCGGGACAGGGGTATATGGGACTAATGAAAAACTGTTTTTT. The encoded protein is CASSSSGTGVYGTNEKLFF. J is TRBJ1-4 and V is TRBV12-1; the table's D call TRBD1 went unverified against the DNA. TRBV12-1 is listed as a pseudogene. CDR3 length equals 19 residues.

This chain joins TRBV11-2 and TRBJ2-1; D might be TRBD2 (6 bases). V lost 8 bases, J lost 4 bases, and 12 bases lay in between. Germline CDR1 is SGHAT and CDR2 is FQNNGV. The CDR3 totals 13 residues. The CDR3 sequence is CASQIAEYNEQFF. CDR3 coding DNA: TGTGCCAGCCAGATAGCGGAGTACAATGAGCAGTTCTTC.

This clone was detected only once. The rearrangement joins TRBV6-6 to TRBJ2-7; no definite D call. V lost 6 bases to trimming and J lost 5 bases, with 14 bases between them. CDR1 MNHNY and CDR2 SVGAGI come from the germline V gene (reference sequence). The CDR3 loop spans 13 amino acids. CDR3 sequence (DNA): TGTGCCAGCAGGGATTACACGAAGCACGAGCAGTACTTC. The encoded protein is CASRDYTKHEQYF.

This rearrangement joins TRBV15 to TRBJ2-6, with D uncertain. The CDR3 runs 14 residues. CDR1 is LNHNV, CDR2 YYDKDF, per germline (reference sequence). V lost 5 bases to trimming and J lost 3 bases, with 8 bases between them. CDR3 DNA: TGTGCCACCAGCGTCGGGTATGGGGCCAACGTCCTGACTTTC. Its protein is CATSVGYGANVLTF.

Points on this clone: At the DNA level, this CDR3 is encoded by other sequences in the same sample as well. This sequence joins TRBV4-2 and TRBJ2-7; 7 bases are a match to TRBD2. The trim removed 1 base at V and 2 bases at J, leaving 5 bases unmatched. The germline V gene encodes CDR1 LGHNA and CDR2 YNFKEQ. This CDR3 is built from 15 residues. CDR3 amino acids: CASSQGLAETYEQYF. The CDR3 nucleotides read TGTGCCAGCAGCCAAGGGCTAGCGGAAACCTACGAGCAGTACTTC.

This clone was counted a single time. This sequence joins TRBV6-5 and TRBJ2-2; D gene ambiguous. This CDR3 has 15 amino acids. Trimming left V 0 bases short and J 6 bases short, with 11 bases between. Germline V gives CDR1 MNHEY, CDR2 SVGAGI. The CDR3: CASSYSKGKPGELFF. In DNA, the CDR3 is TGTGCCAGCAGTTACTCGAAGGGAAAGCCCGGGGAGCTGTTTTTT.

This clone appeared once. The genes are TRBV6-1 and TRBJ2-2, with D perhaps matching TRBD1 (6 bases). Trimming cost V 3 bases and J 6 bases, with 14 bases left between them. This CDR3 contains 15 residues. Germline values: CDR1 MNHNS, CDR2 SASEGT. The chain's CDR3 is CASSDSGTTAGELFF. In DNA form, the CDR3 reads TGTGCCAGCAGTGACTCCGGGACAACGGCCGGGGAGCTGTTTTTT.

This chain joins TRBV6-6 and TRBJ1-6, with D unclear. V shed 7 bases and J shed 6 bases, with 16 bases lying between them. Germline V gene lookup returns CDR1 MNHNY and CDR2 SVGAGI (reference sequence). The CDR3 covers 15 residues. CDR3 amino acids: CASTGIRGTNSPLHF. The CDR3 bases are TGTGCCAGCACCGGGATTCGCGGCACTAATTCACCCCTCCACTTT.

The chain has TRBV6-5 and TRBJ1-6; tentatively, D is TRBD1 (6 bases). Trimming cost V 6 bases and J 9 bases, with 15 bases left between them. Germline CDR1 is MNHEY and CDR2 is SVGAGI. This CDR3 has 14 residues. CDR3 in DNA: TGTGCCAGCAGCCGAGAGGGGGGCTCTTCACCCCTCCACTTT. As protein: CASSREGGSSPLHF.

The chain combines TRBV30 with TRBJ1-2, with D perhaps TRBD1 (6 bases). The CDR3 is 19 residues long. Trimming left V 0 bases short and J 5 bases short, with 28 bases between. Germline CDR1 and CDR2: GTSNPN and SVGIG (reference sequence). The CDR3, as DNA: TGTGCCTGGAGTGTAATTCTCTTAAATGCCGGGACAACCGAGTATGGCTACACCTTC. The encoded protein is CAWSVILLNAGTTEYGYTF.

The chain combines TRBV5-6 with TRBJ2-7, with D maybe TRBD2 (6 bases). CDR1 and CDR2 (germline): SGHDT, YYEEEE. Trimming took off 4 bases at V and 3 bases at J, with 14 bases between the two ends. The CDR3 is 14 residues long. In DNA form, the CDR3 reads TGTGCCAGCAGCCGCGGGGACCCATTCTACGAGCAGTACTTC. Translated, it gives CASSRGDPFYEQYF.

The chain joins TRBV4-3 to TRBJ1-4; D remains ambiguous. The V and J ends lost 4 bases and 8 bases respectively, with 20 bases between them. CDR3 length: 16 amino acids. Germline V gene sequence: CDR1 LGHNA, CDR2 YSLEER. The CDR3 loop is CASSRKGLPRQEKLFF. The CDR3 nucleotides are TGCGCCAGCAGCCGCAAGGGCCTGCCTCGTCAGGAAAAACTGTTTTTT.

The J gene is TRBJ2-2, the V gene TRBV7-3; TRBD1 might be the D (5 bases). The CDR3 has 14 amino acids. Germline CDR1 SGHTA, CDR2 FQGTGA. Trimming took off 5 bases at V and 7 bases at J, with 14 bases between the two ends. The CDR3 reads CASSTGLSGGELFF. The CDR3, as DNA: TGTGCCAGCAGCACAGGTTTGAGTGGCGGGGAGCTGTTTTTT.

The J gene is TRBJ1-5, the V gene TRBV7-2; D call uncertain. V lost 2 bases, J lost 6 bases, and 8 bases lay in between. Germline V CDR1 and CDR2: SGHTA, FQGNSA. The CDR3 extends over 13 amino acids. CDR3 nucleotides: TGTGCCAGCAGCTTAATCAAAGGTCAGCCCCAGCATTTT. Translating it yields CASSLIKGQPQHF. The whole variable domain, filled in from reference TRBV7-2 and TRBJ1-5, reads GAGVSQSPSNKVTEKGKDVELRCDPISGHTALYWYRQSLGQGLEFLIYFQGNSAPDKSGLPSDRFSAERTGGSVSTLTIQRTQQEDSAVYLCASSLIKGQPQHFGDGTRLSIL.